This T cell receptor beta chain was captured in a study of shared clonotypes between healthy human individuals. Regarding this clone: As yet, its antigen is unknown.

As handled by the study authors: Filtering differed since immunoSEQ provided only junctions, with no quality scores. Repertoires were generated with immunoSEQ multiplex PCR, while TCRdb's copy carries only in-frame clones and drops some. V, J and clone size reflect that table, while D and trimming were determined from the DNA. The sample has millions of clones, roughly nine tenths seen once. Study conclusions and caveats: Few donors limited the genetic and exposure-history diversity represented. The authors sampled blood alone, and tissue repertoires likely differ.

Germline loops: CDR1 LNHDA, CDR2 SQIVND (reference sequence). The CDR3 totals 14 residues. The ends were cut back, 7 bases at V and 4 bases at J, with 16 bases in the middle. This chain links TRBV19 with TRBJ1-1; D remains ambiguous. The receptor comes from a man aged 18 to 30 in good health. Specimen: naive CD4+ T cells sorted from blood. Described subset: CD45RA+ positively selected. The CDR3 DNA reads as TGTGCCAGTATTAAAGGGTCGGCGGCCACTGAAGCTTTCTTT. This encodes CASIKGSAATEAFF.